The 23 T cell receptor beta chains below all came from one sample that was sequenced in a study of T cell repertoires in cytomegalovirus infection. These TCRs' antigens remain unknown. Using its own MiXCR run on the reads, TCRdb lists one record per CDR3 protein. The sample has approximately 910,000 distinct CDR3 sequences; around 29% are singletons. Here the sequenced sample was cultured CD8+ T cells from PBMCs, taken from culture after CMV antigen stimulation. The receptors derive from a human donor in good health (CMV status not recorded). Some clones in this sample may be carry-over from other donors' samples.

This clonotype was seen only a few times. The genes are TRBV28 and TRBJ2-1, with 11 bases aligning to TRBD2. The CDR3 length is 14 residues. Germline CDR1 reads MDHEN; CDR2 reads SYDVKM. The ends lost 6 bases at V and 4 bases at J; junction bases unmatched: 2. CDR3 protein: CASRASGGYNEQFF. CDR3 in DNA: TGTGCCAGCAGGGCTAGCGGGGGGTACAATGAGCAGTTCTTC.

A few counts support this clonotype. The CDR3: CASSLRVSYGYTF. In DNA, the CDR3 is TGTGCCAGCAGTCTGCGGGTCTCTTATGGCTACACCTTC. The chain recombines TRBV12-3 or TRBV12-4 with TRBJ1-2, with D uncertain. The CDR3 length is 13 residues. Trimming cost V 5 bases and J 5 bases, with 12 bases left between them.

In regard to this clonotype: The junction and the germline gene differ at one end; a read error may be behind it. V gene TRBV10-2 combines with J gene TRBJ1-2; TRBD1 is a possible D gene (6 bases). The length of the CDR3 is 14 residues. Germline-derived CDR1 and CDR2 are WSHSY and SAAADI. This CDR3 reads CTSSMKGVYYGYTF. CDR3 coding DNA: TGCACCAGCAGCATGAAGGGGGTGTACTATGGCTACACCTTC.

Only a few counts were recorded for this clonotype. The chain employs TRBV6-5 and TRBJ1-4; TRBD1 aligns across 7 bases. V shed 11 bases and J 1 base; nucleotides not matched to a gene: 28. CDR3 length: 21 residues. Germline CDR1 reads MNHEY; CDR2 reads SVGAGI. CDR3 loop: CAGPHPRDRPTPTRTNEKLFF. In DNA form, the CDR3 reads TGTGCCGGCCCCCACCCGAGGGACAGACCGACCCCCACTCGAACTAATGAAAAACTGTTTTTT.

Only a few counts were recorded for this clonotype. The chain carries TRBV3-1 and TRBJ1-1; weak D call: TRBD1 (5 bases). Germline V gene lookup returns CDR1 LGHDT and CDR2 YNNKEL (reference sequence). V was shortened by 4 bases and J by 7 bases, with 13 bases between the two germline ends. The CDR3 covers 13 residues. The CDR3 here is CASSPGTHGEAFF. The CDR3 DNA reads TGTGCCAGCAGCCCCGGGACCCACGGTGAAGCTTTCTTT. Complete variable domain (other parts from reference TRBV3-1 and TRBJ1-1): DTAVSQTPKYLVTQMGNDKSIKCEQNLGHDTMYWYKQDSKKFLKIMFSYNNKELIINETVPNRFSPKSPDKAHLNLHINSLELGDSAVYFCASSPGTHGEAFFGQGTRLTVV.

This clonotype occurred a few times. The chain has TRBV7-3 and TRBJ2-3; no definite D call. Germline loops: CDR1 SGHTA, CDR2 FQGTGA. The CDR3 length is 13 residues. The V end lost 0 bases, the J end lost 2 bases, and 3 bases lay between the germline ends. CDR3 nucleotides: TGTGCCAGCAGCTTAACGAACACAGATACGCAGTATTTT. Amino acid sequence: CASSLTNTDTQYF.

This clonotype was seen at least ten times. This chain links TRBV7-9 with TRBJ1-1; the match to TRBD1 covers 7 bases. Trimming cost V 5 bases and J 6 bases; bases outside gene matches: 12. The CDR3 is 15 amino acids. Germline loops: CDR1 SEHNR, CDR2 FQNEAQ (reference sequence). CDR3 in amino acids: CASSPPRDSYAEAFF. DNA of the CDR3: TGTGCCAGCAGCCCACCCCGGGACAGCTACGCTGAAGCTTTCTTT.

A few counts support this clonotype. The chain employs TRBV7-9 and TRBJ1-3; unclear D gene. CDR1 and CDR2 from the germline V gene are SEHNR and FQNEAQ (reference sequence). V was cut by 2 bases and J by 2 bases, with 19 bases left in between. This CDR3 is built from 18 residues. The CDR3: CASSLLLRSEETGNTIYF. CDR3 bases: TGTGCCAGCAGCTTATTGCTGCGCAGTGAGGAGACTGGAAACACCATATATTTT.

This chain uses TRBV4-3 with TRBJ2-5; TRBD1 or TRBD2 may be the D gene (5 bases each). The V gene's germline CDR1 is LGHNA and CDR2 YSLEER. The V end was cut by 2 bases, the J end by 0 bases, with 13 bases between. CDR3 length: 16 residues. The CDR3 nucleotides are TGCGCCAGCAGCCAAACTCCGGGGCCCAACCAAGAGACCCAGTACTTC. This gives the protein CASSQTPGPNQETQYF.

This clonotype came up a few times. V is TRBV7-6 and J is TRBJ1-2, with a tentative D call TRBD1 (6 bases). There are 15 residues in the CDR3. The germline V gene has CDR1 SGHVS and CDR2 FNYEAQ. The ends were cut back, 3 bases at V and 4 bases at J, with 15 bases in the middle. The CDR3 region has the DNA TGTGCCAGCAGCTTTCCGGGACACTCCCGCTATGGCTACACCTTC. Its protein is CASSFPGHSRYGYTF.

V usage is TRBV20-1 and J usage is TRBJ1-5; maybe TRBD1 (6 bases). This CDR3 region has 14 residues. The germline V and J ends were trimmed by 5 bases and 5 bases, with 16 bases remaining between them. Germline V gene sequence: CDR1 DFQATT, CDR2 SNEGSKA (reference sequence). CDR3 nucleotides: TGCAGTGCTCGTACCAGCAGGGGCGATCAGCCCCAGCATTTT. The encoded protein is CSARTSRGDQPQHF.

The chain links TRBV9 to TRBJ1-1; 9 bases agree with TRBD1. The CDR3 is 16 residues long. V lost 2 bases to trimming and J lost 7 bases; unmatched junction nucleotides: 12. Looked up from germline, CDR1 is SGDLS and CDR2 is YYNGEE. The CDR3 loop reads CASSVGGTGGENEAFF. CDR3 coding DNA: TGTGCCAGCAGCGTGGGGGGCACAGGGGGCGAAAATGAAGCTTTCTTT.

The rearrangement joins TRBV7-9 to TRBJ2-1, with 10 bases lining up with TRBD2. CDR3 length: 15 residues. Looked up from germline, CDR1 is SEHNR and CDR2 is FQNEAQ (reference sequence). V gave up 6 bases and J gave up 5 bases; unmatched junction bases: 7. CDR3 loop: CASRFSSGGDNEQFF. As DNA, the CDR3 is TGTGCCAGCAGGTTCTCTAGCGGGGGAGACAATGAGCAGTTCTTC.

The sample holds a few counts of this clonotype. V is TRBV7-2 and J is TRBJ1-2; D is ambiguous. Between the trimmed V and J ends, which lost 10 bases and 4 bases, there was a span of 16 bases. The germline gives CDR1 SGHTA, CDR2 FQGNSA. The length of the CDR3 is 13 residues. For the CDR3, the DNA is TGTGCCACAGCGAGTTCGGAACGCTATGGCTACACCTTC. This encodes CATASSERYGYTF.

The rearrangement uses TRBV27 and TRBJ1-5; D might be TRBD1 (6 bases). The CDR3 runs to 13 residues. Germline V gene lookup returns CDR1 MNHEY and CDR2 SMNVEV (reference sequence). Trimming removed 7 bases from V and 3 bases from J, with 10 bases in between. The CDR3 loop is CASTDSVNQPQHF. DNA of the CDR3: TGTGCCAGCACGGACAGCGTCAATCAGCCCCAGCATTTT.

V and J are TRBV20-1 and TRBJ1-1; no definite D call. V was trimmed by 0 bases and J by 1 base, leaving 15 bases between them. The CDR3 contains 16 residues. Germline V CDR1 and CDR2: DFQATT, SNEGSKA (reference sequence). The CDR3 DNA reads TGCAGTGCTAGAGATACCCCTACGGGGAAGAACACTGAAGCTTTCTTT. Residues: CSARDTPTGKNTEAFF.

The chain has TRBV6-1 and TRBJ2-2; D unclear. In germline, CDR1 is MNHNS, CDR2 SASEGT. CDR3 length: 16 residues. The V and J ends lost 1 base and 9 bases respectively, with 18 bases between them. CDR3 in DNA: TGTGCCAGCAGTGAAGAAGTGTCTGCCTCTCTAAGGGAGCTGTTTTTT. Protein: CASSEEVSASLRELFF.

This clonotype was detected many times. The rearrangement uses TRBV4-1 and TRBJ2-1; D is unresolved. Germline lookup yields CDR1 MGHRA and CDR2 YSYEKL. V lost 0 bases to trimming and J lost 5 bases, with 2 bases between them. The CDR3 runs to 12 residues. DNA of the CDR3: TGCGCCAGCAGCCAAGAGAACAATGAGCAGTTCTTC. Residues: CASSQENNEQFF.

The CDR3 nucleotides read TGTGCCAGCAGCGCCCGGGTCCTACAGGGGGCGGGTAATTCACCCCTCCACTTT. It specifies CASSARVLQGAGNSPLHF. The chain recombines TRBV7-1 with TRBJ1-6; 9 bases fit TRBD1. TRBV7-1 is designated an ORF whose function remains uncertain. The CDR3 has 18 residues. After removal of 5 bases from V and 6 bases from J, the junction contained 14 bases not matched to a gene.

The CDR3 DNA sequence: TGTGCCAGCAGCTGGGGTCCAGGGAGGGGGGAGACCCAGTACTTC. This sequence encodes CASSWGPGRGETQYF. The V and J genes are TRBV25-1 and TRBJ2-5; D may be TRBD2 (7 bases). Germline lookup yields CDR1 MGHDK and CDR2 SYGVNS. The CDR3 has 15 amino acids. Between the trimmed V and J ends, which lost 6 bases and 5 bases, there was a span of 19 bases.

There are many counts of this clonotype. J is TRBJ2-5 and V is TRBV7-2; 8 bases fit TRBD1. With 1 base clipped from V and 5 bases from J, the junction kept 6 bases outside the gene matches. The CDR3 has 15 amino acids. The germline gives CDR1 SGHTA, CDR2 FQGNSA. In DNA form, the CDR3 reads TGTGCCAGCAGCTTAGTCGGGACAGGCGGCGAGACCCAGTACTTC. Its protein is CASSLVGTGGETQYF.

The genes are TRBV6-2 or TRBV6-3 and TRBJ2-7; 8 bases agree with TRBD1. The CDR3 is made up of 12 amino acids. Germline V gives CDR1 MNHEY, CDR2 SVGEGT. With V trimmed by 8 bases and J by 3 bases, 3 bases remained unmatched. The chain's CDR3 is CASQTGGYEQYV. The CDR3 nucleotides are TGTGCCAGCCAAACAGGGGGCTACGAGCAGTACGTC.

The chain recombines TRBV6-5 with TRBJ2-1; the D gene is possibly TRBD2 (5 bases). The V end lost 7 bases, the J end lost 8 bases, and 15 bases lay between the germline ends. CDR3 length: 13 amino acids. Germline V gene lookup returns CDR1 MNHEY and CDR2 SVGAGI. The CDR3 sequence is CASNLRGRDEQFF. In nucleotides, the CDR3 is TGTGCCAGCAACTTACGAGGGCGCGATGAGCAGTTCTTC.